Included here is one T cell receptor beta chain sequence, with context. The target antigen is unknown. The data originate from a study of neoadjuvant anti-PD-1 for oral cavity cancer. At the level of the study: Patients without progression received a fourth nivolumab dose around day 43, then surgical resection on days 50-56. Study-level points and caveats: TCR analyses covered only a few patients per response group. Pretreatment Treg/Th17 ratio correlated inversely with post-treatment tumor clonality.

Libraries were prepared by immunoSEQ multiplex PCR; TCRdb keeps only in-frame clonotypes and omits some of them. The table lists 7,500 to 10,000 clones, around 68% of them singletons, with roughly 4.3% in the top ten. Sample time point: after neoadjuvant nivolumab, at surgical resection. These oral cavity squamous cell carcinomas were HPV-negative and locally advanced. This material consisted of PBMCs, taken after nivolumab (anti-PD-1) treatment. The clonotype was recovered from a person aged 40-85 years with oral cavity squamous cell carcinoma.

The CDR3 nucleotides are TGTGCCAGCAGCTTAGGGGGACAGACTCATGGCTACACCTTC. Translated: CASSLGGQTHGYTF. The gene calls are TRBV7-9 and TRBJ1-2, with 7 bases aligning to TRBD1. This CDR3 comprises 14 residues. The J segment lost 6 bases and the V segment lost 1 base, leaving 5 bases of the junction unmatched. Looked up from germline, CDR1 is SEHNR and CDR2 is FQNEAQ (reference sequence). The full variable domain, with the rest looked up from reference TRBV7-9 and TRBJ1-2, is DTGVSQNPRHKITKRGQNVTFRCDPISEHNRLYWYRQTLGQGPEFLTYFQNEAQLEKSRLLSDRFSAERPKGSFSTLEIQRTEQGDSAMYLCASSLGGQTHGYTFGSGTRLTVV.